The entry that follows covers one T cell receptor beta chain sequence. This sample stems from a study of blood T cell repertoires in COVID-19. Study-wide context: Samples taken during acute and convalescent COVID-19 were collected in the United States, Italy and Spain. T cells, B-cell-depleted T cells, or PBMCs provided the cDNA or gDNA that served as material.

TCRdb keeps only in-frame clones here, not all; method: immunoSEQ multiplex PCR. This sample has approximately 350,000 clones; less than 90% occur once, and the top ten carry over 4.5%. V lost 4 bases to trimming and J lost 1 base, with 13 bases between them. The CDR3 has 15 amino acids. CDR1 and CDR2 (germline): SGHVS, FQNEAQ. The TCR comes from a woman between 45 and 65 years old who had recovered from COVID-19. This chain links TRBV7-8 with TRBJ1-2, with a weak D call TRBD1 (6 bases). Material: PBMCs or T cells enriched from blood (not recorded which). The DNA for the CDR3 is TGTGCCAGCAGCTCCCTGGGGACACGTAACTATGGCTACACCTTC. Amino acid sequence: CASSSLGTRNYGYTF.